The text below deals with one TCR beta chain. Its specificity is not known. Antigen-specific CD4+ T cells were expanded with viral peptide pools in the ViraFEST assay before sequencing. When nine to ten days of culture had elapsed, CD4+ T cells were isolated. According to the study, vaccine recipients showed no prior SARS-CoV-2 infection and negative nucleocapsid antibodies. This specimen belongs to a study of vaccination effects on CD4 cells after COVID-19. General study results and limits: Late in the post-vaccination period, infection-induced and vaccine-induced clones underwent marked clonal contraction. Vaccine-induced clones in healthy vaccinees cross-reacted with common cold coronaviruses in only 1 of 255 cases.

The protocol was immunoSEQ multiplex PCR, while the TCRdb copy is restricted to in-frame clones and leaves out a portion. This table holds tens of thousands of clones, 60% to 80% found once. CDR1 MGHRA and CDR2 YSYEKL come from the germline V gene. Trimming left V 1 base short and J 10 bases short, with 14 bases between. CDR3 size: 14 residues. This chain links TRBV4-1 with TRBJ2-1; D is possibly TRBD1 (5 bases). The material was CD4+ T cells from PBMCs cultured with HCoV-OC43 spike peptides, obtained before COVID-19 vaccination. Subset indicated: HCoV-OC43 spike overlapping peptide pool stimulation. The source is a human donor who received a COVID-19 vaccine. CDR3: CASSQAPGRTEQFF. CDR3 nucleotides: TGCGCCAGCAGCCAAGCACCAGGGCGAACAGAGCAGTTCTTC.